These T cell receptor beta chains were read from a single sample in a study of CD4 T cells in relation to SARS-CoV-2 and coronaviruses. TCRdb's copy holds only in-frame clones and misses some; the assay was immunoSEQ multiplex PCR. The sample comprises under 13,000 clones, about 81% of which are singletons, and roughly 17% rests with the top ten. These receptors lack a known antigen. Sequencing was carried out using CD4+ T cells from PBMCs, cultured in vitro. These receptors originate from a human donor in good health. The CDR3 runs from the conserved cysteine through the conserved F or W. The D gene is left open where the match is weak. Clone size is given for some rows only: seen once, a few or many times, or a class if the clone is expanded.

TRBJ1-1 TRBV5-6 NA TRBD1 TGTGCCAGCAGCGCGGACAGGGTCGAGTCTCTAGGGGCTGAAGCTTTCTTT CASSADRVESLGAEAFF
TRBJ2-7 TRBV4-1 NA TRBD2 TGCGCCAGCAGCCAAGTGACTAGCGGGAGCCCCCGGGTTCATTTC CASSQVTSGSPRVHF
TRBJ2-1 TRBV7-8 NA NA TGTGCCAGCAGCTTAGCACGGTACAATGAGCAGTTCTTC CASSLARYNEQFF
TRBJ1-1 TRBV7-9 once NA TGTGCCAGCAGCTTAGGGGTTGGTACGGATCGCACTGAAGCTTTCTTT CASSLGVGTDRTEAFF
TRBJ2-1 TRBV18 NA NA TGTGCCAGCTCACGGCCCGGGCGAGGCGATGAGCAGTTCTTC CASSRPGRGDEQFF
TRBJ2-1 TRBV20-1 NA TRBD2 TGCAGTGCTAGTCGAGCGGGGGATGAGCAGTTCTTC CSASRAGDEQFF
TRBJ1-2 TRBV5-4 NA NA TGTGCCAGCAGCTTGGGGAGGGCCAGCTACACCTTC CASSLGRASYTF
TRBJ2-2 TRBV3-1/TRBV3-2 NA NA TGTGCCAGCAGCCCTCTAAGGGGGGCCGGGGAGCTGTTTTTT CASSPLRGAGELFF
TRBJ1-2 TRBV30 NA NA TGTGCCTGGAGTACTCCCCCGCGGGATGGGGGCTACACCTTC CAWSTPPRDGGYTF
TRBJ2-1 TRBV11-1 NA TRBD1 TGTGCCAGCAGCTTAGGGACAGGGTGGGGGAAGAATGAGCAGTTCTTC CASSLGTGWGKNEQFF
TRBJ2-1 TRBV29-1 NA NA TGCAGCGTTGAAATCGAGTACAATGAGCAGTTCTTC CSVEIEYNEQFF
TRBJ2-5 TRBV7-3 few TRBD1 TGTGCCAGCAGCCGGGACAGGGGTGTAGAGACCCAGTACTTC CASSRDRGVETQYF
TRBJ2-7 TRBV7-3 NA NA TGTGCCAGCAGCTTAACAAGTTCCTCCTACGAGCAGTACTTC CASSLTSSSYEQYF
TRBJ1-1 TRBV6-5 NA TRBD1 TGTGCCAGCAGTTACGGGGGGACAGGGGGACGTACTGAAGCTTTCTTT CASSYGGTGGRTEAFF
TRBJ2-5 TRBV4-3 NA TRBD1 TGCGCCAGCAGCAACAACAGGGGAGAGACCCAGTACTTC CASSNNRGETQYF
TRBJ2-2 TRBV2 few NA TGTGCCAGCAAGGGCCTCTCAACCGGGGAGCTGTTTTTT CASKGLSTGELFF
TRBJ1-4 TRBV3-1/TRBV3-2 NA NA TGTGCCAGCAGGGGTACGGGGGGGACCCTAAAACTGTTTTTT CASRGTGGTLKLFF
TRBJ1-5 TRBV5-1 NA NA TGCGCCAGCAGCCCGACGGCAGGCCGCAATCAGCCCCAGCATTTT CASSPTAGRNQPQHF
TRBJ2-2 TRBV28 NA NA TGTGCCGCAGCGGCGTCGAACACCGGGGAGCTGTTTTTT CAAAASNTGELFF
TRBJ2-7 TRBV25-1 NA TRBD1 TGTGCCAGCAGCCGACCCGGGGACAGGGGGAACGAGCAGTACTTC CASSRPGDRGNEQYF
TRBJ1-1 TRBV5-6 once TRBD1 TGTGCCAGCAGCTCGACAGGGGCCAAGAACACTGAAGCTTTCTTT CASSSTGAKNTEAFF
TRBJ2-3 TRBV7-9 NA NA TGTGCCAGCAGCTTAGCGCCCTGGGATCTGTATTTT CASSLAPWDLYF
TRBJ1-4 TRBV5-4 NA NA TGTGCCAGCAGCTTGGACACCGGGGATGAAAAACTGTTTTTT CASSLDTGDEKLFF
TRBJ1-4 TRBV19 NA TRBD1 TGTGCCAGTTCTGGACAGGGAACCACTAATGAAAAACTGTTTTTT CASSGQGTTNEKLFF
TRBJ1-1 TRBV19 NA NA TGTGCCAGTAGTATAGACCGTGGGGCAGCTGAAGCTTTCTTT CASSIDRGAAEAFF
TRBJ1-1 TRBV28 NA NA TGTGCCAGCAGTTTAGGAGGGCGGAGGAACACTGAAGCTTTCTTT CASSLGGRRNTEAFF
TRBJ2-1 TRBV5-1 once NA TGCGCCAGCAGCCCGGGGGACTTTAACAATGAGCAGTTCTTC CASSPGDFNNEQFF
TRBJ2-1 TRBV29-1 NA TRBD2 TGCAGCGGCAGGACTAGCGGGGTCAACAATGAGCAGTTCTTC CSGRTSGVNNEQFF
TRBJ1-2 TRBV27 NA TRBD1 TGTGCCAGCAGTTCCCTTTCCCTCGGGACAGGGTGGTATGGCTACACCTTC CASSSLSLGTGWYGYTF
TRBJ2-3 TRBV4-3 once NA TGCGCCAGCAGCCAAGAACTTGTCAGCACAGATACGCAGTATTTT CASSQELVSTDTQYF
TRBJ2-7 TRBV6-5 NA TRBD2 TGTGCCAGCAGTTCAGTAGCGGGAGACACCTACGAGCAGTACTTC CASSSVAGDTYEQYF
TRBJ2-4 TRBV11-1 NA NA TGTGCCAGCAGCTTTGATGCTCGGGAAAACATTCAGTACTTC CASSFDARENIQYF
TRBJ1-2 TRBV29-1 once TRBD1 TGCAGCGTTGAAGAAGGTTTCACAGGGGGATTCGTCTATGGCTACACCTTC CSVEEGFTGGFVYGYTF
TRBJ2-5 TRBV4-2 few NA TGTGCCAGCAGCGCGACCGGGGAGACCCAGTACTTC CASSATGETQYF